This TCR beta chain is drawn from a study of blood T cell repertoires in COVID-19. Across the whole study: COVID-19 samples from acute and convalescent phases originated in the United States, Italy and Spain.

Clones were read by immunoSEQ multiplex PCR, and TCRdb kept only the in-frame ones, dropping some. The sample yields around 64,000 clones, 65% to 85% seen once. This CDR3 has 16 residues. Germline V gives CDR1 MDHEN, CDR2 SYDVKM. V dropped 1 base and J dropped 5; count of bases not matched to a gene: 10. The rearrangement joins TRBV28 to TRBJ2-5, with 7 bases lining up with TRBD1. This TCR was sampled from a woman aged 60-75 years who had been exposed to COVID-19. Sequencing was carried out using PBMCs or T cells enriched from blood (not recorded which). CDR3 loop: CASSLYRPAGGETQYF. The CDR3 DNA is TGTGCCAGCAGTTTATATCGACCGGCAGGGGGTGAGACCCAGTACTTC. The full variable domain, in which reference TRBV28 and TRBJ2-5 provide the parts outside the CDR3, is DVKVTQSSRYLVKRTGEKVFLECVQDMDHENMFWYRQDPGLGLRLIYFSYDVKMKEKGDIPEGYSVSREKKERFSLILESASTNQTSMYLCASSLYRPAGGETQYFGPGTRLLVL.